The rows below give T cell receptor beta chains drawn from one sample of a study of human T cells and chemical hapten exposure. TCRdb re-called the RACE reads through MiXCR, storing one row per CDR3 protein. The repertoire holds some 53,000 distinct CDR3 sequences, with around 10% as singletons. The source was whole blood, collected in connection with sensitization to the hapten diphenylcyclopropenone (DPC). The origin of the receptors is a middle-aged woman with alopecia areata. Some clones in this sample may be carry-over from other donors' samples. The CDR3 runs from the conserved cysteine through the conserved F or W. The D gene is left open where the match is weak. Expanded clones are given a class, and other clones once, few, many or no size at all.

clone size	V gene	J gene	D gene	CDR3 DNA	CDR3 protein
many	TRBV12-3/TRBV12-4	TRBJ1-2	TRBD1	TGTGCCAGCAGTCCGGGGACAGGGGGCTATGGCTACACCTTC	CASSPGTGGYGYTF
many	TRBV18	TRBJ1-5	.	TGTGCCAGCTCACCTGGGCCGGGGCAGCCCCAGCATTTT	CASSPGPGQPQHF
many	TRBV19	TRBJ2-1	.	TGTGCCAGTAGTAAGGGGAGTGCGGTCGGGGCCAGCTCCTACAATGAGCAGTTCTTC	CASSKGSAVGASSYNEQFF
few	TRBV27	TRBJ2-1	TRBD2	TGTGCCAGCAGCAGGACTAGCGGGAGTAGGTGGTCGGGGGTCCCCTCCAACTCCGTGGAGCAGTTCTTC	CASSRTSGSRWSGVPSNSVEQFF
few	TRBV27	TRBJ2-3	TRBD1	TGTGCCAGCAGCCTCGAGAGGACAGGGGCCCCTTTGGCGCAGTATTTT	CASSLERTGAPLAQYF
.	TRBV29-1	TRBJ2-3	TRBD1	TGCAGCGTCGTGGGACAGGGGGTCGTCGGTACGCAGTATTTT	CSVVGQGVVGTQYF
many	TRBV12-5	TRBJ1-1	.	TGTGCTAGTGGTTTGGGGGCTATGAACACTGAAGCTTTCTTT	CASGLGAMNTEAFF
few	TRBV6-1	TRBJ1-6	.	TGTGCCAGCAATCTCCCCCCGGGACGGAATAATTCACCCCTCCACTTT	CASNLPPGRNNSPLHF
once	TRBV6-2/TRBV6-3	TRBJ1-4	.	TGTGCCAGCAGTTATACAGGAGGAAATGAAAAACTGTTTTTT	CASSYTGGNEKLFF
many	TRBV6-6	TRBJ2-7	.	TGTGCCAGCCACTCCGAGCAGTCGCTAACCTACGAGCAGTACTTC	CASHSEQSLTYEQYF
many	TRBV7-6	TRBJ1-3	.	TGTGCCAGCAGCAAAGCTGGAAACACCATATATTTT	CASSKAGNTIYF
many	TRBV6-1	TRBJ1-5	.	TGTGCCAGCAGTACGCACCCAACCCAGCATTTT	CASSTHPTQHF
many	TRBV3-1	TRBJ1-2	.	TGTGCCAGCAGCCAAGATACGCGGGGATATGGCTACACCTTC	CASSQDTRGYGYTF
few	TRBV5-1	TRBJ2-3	.	TGCGCCAGCAGCTTAACTAGGGGCGCAGATACGCAGTATTTT	CASSLTRGADTQYF
.	TRBV18	TRBJ1-1	.	TGTGCCAGCTCACCAGGGAATCTCAGGTACATGAACACTGAAGCTTTCTTT	CASSPGNLRYMNTEAFF
.	TRBV29-1	TRBJ2-5	TRBD1	TGCAGCGTCGGACAGGGGTTTAAAGAGACCCAGTACTTC	CSVGQGFKETQYF
.	TRBV2	TRBJ1-2	.	TGTGCCAGCAGCCCAAGGGCTAACTATGGCTACACCTTC	CASSPRANYGYTF
.	TRBV28	TRBJ1-6	.	TGTGCCAGCATCTGGGGCTCCTATAATTCACCCCTCCACTTT	CASIWGSYNSPLHF
many	TRBV7-2	TRBJ2-7	.	TGTGCCAGCAGCCCAGCGTACGAGCAGTACTTC	CASSPAYEQYF
.	TRBV5-1	TRBJ2-4	TRBD2	TGCGCCAGCAGCTTAAGAACTAGCGGGAGTGACATTCAGTACTTC	CASSLRTSGSDIQYF
.	TRBV28	TRBJ1-2	.	TGTGCCAGCAGTTTATCGGAGGAGGACTATGGCTACACCTTC	CASSLSEEDYGYTF
few	TRBV7-8	TRBJ2-2	.	TGTGCCAGCAGCTTAGCGGAACCGAACGACGGGGAGCTGTTTTTT	CASSLAEPNDGELFF
many	TRBV2	TRBJ2-6	TRBD1	TGTGCCAGCAGCCCCAGGACAGGGGACTCTGGGGCCAACGTCCTGACTTTC	CASSPRTGDSGANVLTF
.	TRBV5-6	TRBJ1-3	TRBD1	TGTGCCAGCAGCTGGACAGGCTCTGGAAACACCATATATTTT	CASSWTGSGNTIYF
.	TRBV20-1	TRBJ2-5	.	TGCAGTTTCAAGTACCGACAAGAGACCCAGTACTTC	CSFKYRQETQYF
.	TRBV10-1	TRBJ1-2	.	TGCGCCAGCAGTGAGTCCCCTTTAGGGGACCTGAACTATGGCTACACCTTC	CASSESPLGDLNYGYTF
few	TRBV7-4	TRBJ2-7	TRBD1	TGTGCCAGCAGCTTCCCCCAGGACAGGCTTTTCTGCGAGCAGTACTTC	CASSFPQDRLFCEQYF
many	TRBV18	TRBJ2-3	TRBD2	TGTGCCAGCTCACCACCGGGACTAGCGGGAGGTGCAGATACGCAGTATTTT	CASSPPGLAGGADTQYF
many	TRBV2	TRBJ1-5	.	TGTGCCAGCAGTGAAACGGACGCCTATCAGCCCCAGCATTTT	CASSETDAYQPQHF
many	TRBV3-1	TRBJ2-5	TRBD1	TGTGCCAGCAGCCAAGCGGGACAGGGGGGTCGGCGAGAGACCCAGTACTTC	CASSQAGQGGRRETQYF
.	TRBV9	TRBJ2-3	TRBD1	TGTGCCAGCAGCCGGGACAGCCAAGATACGCAGTATTTT	CASSRDSQDTQYF
.	TRBV6-4	TRBJ2-3	.	TGTGCCAGCAGTTTCCTAGGGGGAGGTCGAACAGATACGCAGTATTTT	CASSFLGGGRTDTQYF
many	TRBV28	TRBJ2-3	.	TGTGCCAGCAGCCCCTACACAGATACGCAGTATTTT	CASSPYTDTQYF
many	TRBV6-5	TRBJ2-6	TRBD1	TGTGCCAGCAGTTCGGGACAGGTCTCGGGGGCCAACGTCCTGACTTTC	CASSSGQVSGANVLTF
many	TRBV12-3/TRBV12-4	TRBJ1-1	.	TGTGCCAGCAGTGCCTGGGGACAATCTGAAGCTTTCTTT	CASSAWGQSEAFF
few	TRBV6-1	TRBJ2-6	TRBD1	TGTGCCACCAGAGGGGACAGCAACGTCCTGACTTTC	CATRGDSNVLTF
.	TRBV29-1	TRBJ1-2	.	TGCAGCGTCACAGGGTTGGGCTATGGCTACACCTTC	CSVTGLGYGYTF
many	TRBV6-2/TRBV6-3	TRBJ2-1	TRBD2	TGTGCCACCAAGGTTAGCGGGGGGTTGAATGAGCAGTTCTTC	CATKVSGGLNEQFF
few	TRBV6-2/TRBV6-3	TRBJ2-1	.	TGTGCCAGCACGGGCCGAGGCAATGAGCAGTTCTTC	CASTGRGNEQFF
many	TRBV6-6	TRBJ1-2	.	TGTGCCAGCAGGGTAATAGGTGGCTACACCTTC	CASRVIGGYTF
many	TRBV7-9	TRBJ2-1	.	TGTGCCAGCAGCCTCTCAGGGTCTACGTTCTTTTGGGATGAGCAGTTCTTC	CASSLSGSTFFWDEQFF
many	TRBV12-3/TRBV12-4	TRBJ2-4	.	TGTGCCAGCAGTTTCCCCCCCCCGGACATTCAGTACTTC	CASSFPPPDIQYF
.	TRBV28	TRBJ2-2	.	TGTGCCAGCAGTTTATCGCGGGAGCTGTTTTTT	CASSLSRELFF
many	TRBV6-5	TRBJ2-7	.	TGTGCCAGCAGGAAGGGTCAGCGGTACGAGCAGTACTTC	CASRKGQRYEQYF
.	TRBV28	TRBJ1-2	.	TGTGCCAGCACCCTACCCCCCGCCCAGGGTAGTGGCTACACCTTC	CASTLPPAQGSGYTF
few	TRBV18	TRBJ2-2	TRBD1	TGTGCCAGCTCACCGGACAGGGCTAACACCGGGGAGCTGTTTTTT	CASSPDRANTGELFF
.	TRBV28	TRBJ2-5	.	TGTGCCAGCAGTTTATTAGGAGGGACGGCCCAAGAGACCCAGTACTTC	CASSLLGGTAQETQYF
few	TRBV5-1	TRBJ2-3	TRBD2	TGCGCCAGCAGCACCGCCCCTAGCGGGAGTACAGATACGCAGTATTTT	CASSTAPSGSTDTQYF
many	TRBV7-9	TRBJ1-1	.	TGTGCCAGCAGCCCTGGGAGAACTGAAGCTTTCTTT	CASSPGRTEAFF